This T cell receptor beta chain was profiled in a study of metastatic and nonmetastatic thyroid tumors. About the study: The comparison covered peripheral blood and tumor or nodule tissue in malignant and benign thyroid patients. Overall study results and limits: Benign nodules were reported to have significantly lower TCR beta diversity than malignant thyroid tumors, in blood and tumor.

Prior to thyroid surgery, none of the patients had received any treatment. This clone was detected a few times. Its antigen is unidentified. In the authors' workflow: Building a distant-metastasis classifier for papillary thyroid cancer drew on CDR3 differences across clinicopathological groups. Using MiXCR, TCRdb re-called clones from the PCR reads. The V and J calls were not made by the authors but by TCRdb's processing. The sample includes some 10,000 clones, around 27% seen only once; the top ten take about 22%. The specimen sequenced was adjacent normal tissue. This TCR was recovered from a male donor with papillary thyroid cancer or a benign thyroid nodule (not recorded which). Some clones in this sample may be carry-over from other donors' samples.

In DNA, the CDR3 is TGTGCCAGCAGGGACAGGGACAGCCCGGTGGATGGCTACACCTTC. Amino acid sequence: CASRDRDSPVDGYTF. V usage is TRBV25-1 and J usage is TRBJ1-2; 8 positions agree with TRBD1. With V trimmed by 6 bases and J by 6 bases, 12 bases remained unmatched. CDR3 length equals 15 residues. Germline lookup yields CDR1 MGHDK and CDR2 SYGVNS.